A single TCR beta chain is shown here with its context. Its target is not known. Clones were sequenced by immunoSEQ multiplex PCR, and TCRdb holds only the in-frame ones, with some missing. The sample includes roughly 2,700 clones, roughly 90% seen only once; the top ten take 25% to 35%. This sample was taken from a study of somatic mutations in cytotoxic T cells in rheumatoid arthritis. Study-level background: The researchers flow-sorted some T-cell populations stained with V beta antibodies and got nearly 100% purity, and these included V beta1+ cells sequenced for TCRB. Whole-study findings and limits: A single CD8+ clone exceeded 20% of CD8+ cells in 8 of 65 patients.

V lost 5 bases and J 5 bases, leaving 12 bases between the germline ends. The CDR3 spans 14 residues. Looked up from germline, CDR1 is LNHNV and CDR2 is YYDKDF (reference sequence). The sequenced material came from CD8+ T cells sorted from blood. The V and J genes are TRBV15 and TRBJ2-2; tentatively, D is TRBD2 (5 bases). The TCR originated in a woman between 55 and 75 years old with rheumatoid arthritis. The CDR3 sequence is CATSLPRGTGELFF. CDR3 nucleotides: TGTGCCACCAGCCTTCCTCGCGGGACCGGGGAGCTGTTTTTT.